These T cell receptor beta chains were read from a single sample in a study of cytomegalovirus exposure and HLA in healthy donors. TCRdb's copy holds only in-frame clones and misses some; the assay was immunoSEQ multiplex PCR. This table holds about 150,000 clones, roughly 70% found once. Sequences were obtained from PBMCs. These receptors all come from a man younger than 40 in good health and CMV-seropositive. The conserved cysteine and the conserved F or W are not part of the CDR3 here.

v_call | cdr3_aa
TRBV19 | ASSSWTSNNEQF
TRBV5-6 | ASSTGTDSDTQY
TRBV28 | ASSLAGQGRSGRNTGELF
TRBV13 | ASSLTSGVGMETQY
TRBV15 | ATSDSPGTGANVLT
TRBV28 | ASSTFSGRANTGELF
TRBV30 | AWVGTDRETQY
TRBV7-3 | ASSSGRGDTQY
TRBV7-9 | ASSLAGVAGELF
TRBV20-1 | SASILSAF
TRBV5-6 | ASSFRVSNQPQH
TRBV30 | TWSEMGHLNTEAF
TRBV7-9 | ASTHEEGEKLF
TRBV11-2 | ASSFEDSMNTEAF
TRBV7-9 | SSSLPNTQY
TRBV6-5 | ASRTGTGEEKLF
TRBV7-3 | ASSPREEETQY
TRBV9 | ASSVGGDTFSYEQY
TRBV28 | ASSSPSGRETQY
TRBV5-4 | ASSLRDTRGGYT
TRBV5-4 | ASSFFRTSGRDGTDTQY
TRBV6-5 | ASSYGAAPKLVQY
TRBV12-5 | ASGLVLGSTNEQY
TRBV18 | ASSPRSAGGLEQY
TRBV21-1 | ASRPSREGLVGNTEAF
TRBV7-8 | ASSLVIGGRRTGELF
TRBV5-1 | ASSLSEVITEAF
TRBV28 | ASSLGQFRQPQH
TRBV11-2 | ASTMNGRVNTGELF
TRBV9 | ASHRQESGYT
TRBV19 | ASSIAGTGVVGYT
TRBV27 | ASKERYEQY
TRBV4-1 | ASSQGRGQDYYGYT
TRBV15 | ATSRDPRQGIDEQF
TRBV4-1 | ASSRLQGTLATAEQY
TRBV10-3 | AIGLAGETQY
TRBV7-9 | ASSLAGLAGGTYNEQF
TRBV28 | ASSSGGQTKEAF
TRBV19 | ASSMEFGQGNQPQH
TRBV9 | ASSPSTGIRGYT
TRBV20-1 | SARRTEEAF
TRBV7-9 | ASSFTVGLQDEQY
TRBV5-6 | ASSLPRGEQF
TRBV11-3 | ASSSAGAETQY
TRBV4-1 | ASSQEPPGEQSFVTHEKLF
TRBV6-5 | ASSILAGEYNEQF
TRBV11-2 | ASSLDFGSQGVNEQF
TRBV10-3 | AISAGARTSGDGEQF